This TCR beta chain was identified during a study of blood T cell dynamics during melanoma immunotherapy. Sequenced by immunoSEQ multiplex PCR; TCRdb stores in-frame clones only, minus some. The sample has more than 6,500 clones, 80% to 85% seen once. V was trimmed by 7 bases and J by 5 bases, leaving 18 bases between them. The CDR3 spans 14 residues. CDR1 and CDR2 (germline): MNHEY, SVGAGI. This clone came up a few times. Specified time point: pre-treatment baseline. Response was assessed by RECIST 1.1 at 12 weeks, except a couple of rapid progressors. Prior systemic cancer therapy, immunosuppressant use and other active malignancies excluded patients.

The receptor was isolated from a human donor with melanoma. Here the sequenced sample was blood, taken from a patient treated with checkpoint blockade. The V gene is TRBV6-5, the J gene TRBJ2-7; possibly TRBD2 for D (7 bases). The CDR3 DNA reads TGTGCCAGCACCAAGGGGGGGAGGGGCAACGAGCAGTACTTC. This gives the protein CASTKGGRGNEQYF.